Presented here are 10 T cell receptor beta chains from one specimen sequenced in a study of blood T cell repertoires in COVID-19. Sequencing used immunoSEQ multiplex PCR; TCRdb keeps in-frame clones, though not all of them. This sample has 150,000 or so clones, with around 84% found just once. The source material was peripheral blood. All receptors derive from a man in his sixties with active or convalescent COVID-19.

This clone has just one count. In DNA form, the CDR3 reads TGTGCCAGCAGTTCCGTGGACTCCGATGGCTACGAGCAGTACTTC. Translation gives CASSSVDSDGYEQYF. This chain links TRBV6-2 or TRBV6-3 with TRBJ2-7; perhaps TRBD2 as D (5 bases). Germline CDR1 MNHEY, CDR2 SVGEGT. Trimming took 4 bases from V and 3 from J, leaving 16 bases between them. This CDR3 spans 15 amino acids.

This clone was counted once. The chain combines TRBV18 with TRBJ2-1; 8 bases align to TRBD1. The J segment lost 6 bases and the V segment lost 6 bases, leaving 10 bases of the junction unmatched. The CDR3 has 15 amino acids. Germline CDR1 is KGHSH and CDR2 is LQKENI. In DNA form, the CDR3 reads TGTGCCAGCTCGGCACAGGGGGGCAATCGCAATGAGCAGTTCTTC. It is translated as CASSAQGGNRNEQFF.

V and J are TRBV5-1 and TRBJ2-1, with 10 bases identical to TRBD2. Trimming removed 2 bases from V and 5 bases from J; junction bases left unmatched: 4. The germline CDR1 and CDR2 sequences are SGHRS and YFSETQ. The CDR3 extends over 15 amino acids. CDR3 nucleotide sequence: TGCGCCAGCAGCTTTCTAGCGGGAGCTAACAATGAGCAGTTCTTC. Protein sequence: CASSFLAGANNEQFF. Complete variable domain (other parts from reference TRBV5-1 and TRBJ2-1): KAGVTQTPRYLIKTRGQQVTLSCSPISGHRSVSWYQQTPGQGLQFLFEYFSETQRNKGNFPGRFSGRQFSNSRSEMNVSTLELGDSALYLCASSFLAGANNEQFFGPGTRLTVL.

This chain joins TRBV14 and TRBJ2-3; tentatively, D is TRBD1 (5 bases). V was clipped by 1 base and J by 2 bases, with 13 bases between them. The germline gives CDR1 SGHDN, CDR2 FVKESK. This CDR3 region has 16 residues. CDR3 bases: TGTGCCAGCAGCCAAGCAGGACAACTCCTCACAGATACGCAGTATTTT. Its protein is CASSQAGQLLTDTQYF.

This clone turned up a few times. The chain recombines TRBV5-4 with TRBJ2-1; D may be TRBD2 (6 bases). V shed 1 base and J shed 7 bases, with 18 bases lying between them. This CDR3 has 16 residues. Germline V gene data show CDR1 as SGHNT and CDR2 as YYREEE (reference sequence). The CDR3 loop is CASSLRGRAAGNEQFF. The DNA for the CDR3 is TGTGCCAGCAGCTTGCGGGGACGCGCGGCGGGGAATGAGCAGTTCTTC. Drawing the rest from reference TRBV5-4 and TRBJ2-1, the complete variable domain is ETGVTQSPTHLIKTRGQQVTLRCSSQSGHNTVSWYQQALGQGPQFIFQYYREEENGRGNFPPRFSGLQFPNYSSELNVNALELDDSALYLCASSLRGRAAGNEQFFGPGTRLTVL.

The chain combines TRBV7-9 with TRBJ2-7, with a tentative D call TRBD2 (6 bases). The V end was cut by 7 bases, the J end by 3 bases, with 19 bases between. In germline, CDR1 is SEHNR, CDR2 FQNEAQ (reference sequence). The CDR3 contains 15 residues. The CDR3 here is CASTPQASELYEQYF. CDR3 nucleotides: TGTGCCAGCACCCCCCAGGCTAGCGAGCTCTACGAGCAGTACTTC.

V and J are TRBV29-1 and TRBJ1-6; a weak D match, TRBD1 (6 bases). CDR3 length equals 14 residues. The germline gives CDR1 SQVTM, CDR2 ANQGSEA. CDR3 in amino acids: CTLGSAQGNSPLHF. The CDR3 DNA follows: TGCACCCTAGGGTCGGCCCAGGGGAATTCACCCCTCCACTTT.

J is TRBJ2-7 and V is TRBV5-4, with 9 bases aligning to TRBD1. The length of the CDR3 is 15 residues. Germline-derived CDR1 and CDR2 are SGHNT and YYREEE (reference sequence). With 2 bases clipped from V and 6 bases from J, the junction kept 9 bases outside the gene matches. In DNA, the CDR3 is TGTGCCAGCAGCTTTACCGGGACAGGGTCGGGCGAGCAGTACTTC. Amino acids: CASSFTGTGSGEQYF.

The V and J genes are TRBV6-4 and TRBJ2-3, with TRBD2 identical over 7 bases. CDR1 and CDR2 from the germline V gene are MRHNA and SNTAGT. The J segment lost 0 bases and the V segment lost 3 bases, leaving 3 bases of the junction unmatched. The CDR3 extends over 15 amino acids. CDR3 sequence (DNA): TGTGCCAGCAGTGAAGCGGGACTTAGCACAGATACGCAGTATTTT. Residues: CASSEAGLSTDTQYF.

This sequence joins TRBV19 and TRBJ1-4, with D tentatively TRBD1 (6 bases). The germline V gene has CDR1 LNHDA and CDR2 SQIVND (reference sequence). The CDR3 runs 14 residues. Deletions cut 5 bases from V and 8 bases from J, with 15 bases between. The CDR3 sequence is CASSVQGDYEKLFF. Written as DNA, the CDR3 is TGTGCCAGTAGTGTACAGGGAGATTACGAAAAACTGTTTTTT.